A selection of T cell receptor beta chains follows, all from one sample in a study of somatic mutations in T cells in chronic GVHD. TCRdb's copy holds only in-frame clones and misses some; the assay was immunoSEQ multiplex PCR. Found here are approximately 14,000 clones, 78% of them singletons; the top ten hold 32%. Sequencing input: Vbeta20-negative CD4+ T cells from blood. Every receptor here comes from a male patient aged 50 to 59 with chronic graft-versus-host disease. Some T cells may trace back to the graft donor. Each CDR3 is given with its conserved first and last residue. Each record gives: clone size, V gene, D gene, J gene, CDR3 protein, CDR3 DNA. D genes are given only for firm matches. A clone size is listed for some rows: how often the clone was seen (once, few, many), or a class if it is expanded.

NA	TRBV5-5	NA	TRBJ2-7	CASSLDSRSSYEQYF	TGTGCCAGCAGCTTGGATAGTAGAAGCTCCTACGAGCAGTACTTC
NA	TRBV11-2	NA	TRBJ1-3	CASSLQYSGNTIYF	TGTGCCAGCAGCTTACAGTACTCTGGAAACACCATATATTTT
few	TRBV6-1	NA	TRBJ2-6	CASSVGLAGPNVLTF	TGTGCCAGCAGTGTCGGACTGGCCGGGCCCAACGTCCTGACTTTC
NA	TRBV5-5	NA	TRBJ1-2	CASSLAPDRKANYGYTF	TGTGCCAGCAGCTTGGCACCGGACAGAAAAGCTAACTATGGCTACACCTTC
NA	TRBV5-4	TRBD1	TRBJ2-1	CASSGTGWDNEQFF	TGTGCCAGCAGTGGGACAGGGTGGGACAATGAGCAGTTCTTC
NA	TRBV20-1	NA	TRBJ1-2	CSARTRKGYTF	TGCAGTGCTAGAACCAGAAAAGGCTACACCTTC
NA	TRBV28	NA	TRBJ1-2	CASSSGISYGYTF	TGTGCCAGCAGTTCAGGGATAAGCTATGGCTACACCTTC
few	TRBV6-1	TRBD1	TRBJ2-7	CASRGTAISYEQYF	TGTGCCAGCAGGGGGACAGCCATTTCCTACGAGCAGTACTTC
NA	TRBV11-2	NA	TRBJ1-4	CASSPSGEKLFF	TGTGCCAGCAGCCCCAGCGGGGAAAAACTGTTTTTT
NA	TRBV13	TRBD1	TRBJ2-7	CASSLNRGYEQYF	TGTGCCAGCAGCTTAAACAGGGGCTACGAGCAGTACTTC
once	TRBV19	NA	TRBJ2-3	CASTSTGLLEGTQYF	TGTGCCAGTACCTCTACCGGACTTCTAGAAGGTACGCAGTATTTT
few	TRBV29-1	TRBD2	TRBJ2-7	CSVKGLAGHEQYF	TGCAGCGTGAAGGGACTAGCGGGACACGAGCAGTACTTC
once	TRBV19	NA	TRBJ1-1	CASSSDRRHTEAFF	TGTGCCAGTAGTTCCGACAGAAGACACACTGAAGCTTTCTTT
NA	TRBV9	TRBD2	TRBJ2-3	CASNRAGRADTQYF	TGTGCCAGCAATCGAGCGGGAAGGGCAGATACGCAGTATTTT
NA	TRBV12-5	TRBD2	TRBJ2-2	CASGFGGAGTGELFF	TGTGCTAGTGGTTTCGGGGGGGCTGGGACCGGGGAGCTGTTTTTT
NA	TRBV4-2	NA	TRBJ1-6	CASSHSRGRGDNSPLHF	TGTGCCAGCAGCCACTCGAGGGGCAGGGGTGATAATTCACCCCTCCACTTT
NA	TRBV6-6	NA	TRBJ1-3	CASSYSGGEGNTIYF	TGTGCCAGCAGTTACTCGGGAGGGGAAGGAAACACCATATATTTT
NA	TRBV9	TRBD2	TRBJ2-5	CASSVSTSGVETQYF	TGTGCCAGCAGCGTCTCGACTAGCGGGGTTGAGACCCAGTACTTC
NA	TRBV9	TRBD1	TRBJ1-3	CASSVQGVSGNTIYF	TGTGCCAGCAGCGTACAGGGGGTCAGTGGAAACACCATATATTTT
NA	TRBV7-9	NA	TRBJ2-7	CASSLSGGAYEQYF	TGTGCCAGCAGCTTGTCCGGGGGTGCCTACGAGCAGTACTTC
NA	TRBV2	NA	TRBJ1-6	CASTPGGRSNSPLHF	TGTGCCAGCACCCCCGGAGGGCGGAGTAATTCACCCCTCCACTTT
NA	TRBV7-2	TRBD2	TRBJ2-3	CASSLAASGGLGDTQYF	TGTGCCAGCAGCTTAGCGGCTAGCGGGGGCCTGGGAGATACGCAGTATTTT
NA	TRBV5-4	NA	TRBJ1-1	CASSFGGRRNTEAFF	TGTGCCAGCAGCTTCGGGGGAAGGAGGAACACTGAAGCTTTCTTT
NA	TRBV2	TRBD1	TRBJ1-1	CASTLGQGRPNTEAFF	TGTGCCAGCACCCTTGGACAGGGGAGGCCGAACACTGAAGCTTTCTTT
NA	TRBV4-2	NA	TRBJ1-1	CASSQERRDTEAFF	TGTGCCAGCAGCCAAGAGAGGAGGGACACTGAAGCTTTCTTT
NA	TRBV2	TRBD2	TRBJ2-5	CASSESGGTQYF	TGTGCCAGCAGTGAAAGCGGGGGGACCCAGTACTTC
NA	TRBV13	NA	TRBJ1-1	CASSLGRAEAFF	TGTGCCAGCAGCTTAGGGAGGGCCGAAGCTTTCTTT
NA	TRBV16	NA	TRBJ2-7	CASSHNLAFSYEQYF	TGTGCCAGCAGCCACAATCTAGCGTTTTCCTACGAGCAGTACTTC
NA	TRBV9	NA	TRBJ2-5	CASSVGGATETQYF	TGTGCCAGCAGCGTAGGGGGCGCTACGGAGACCCAGTACTTC
NA	TRBV5-6	TRBD1	TRBJ2-5	CASSFQGQGRETQYF	TGTGCCAGCAGCTTCCAGGGACAGGGGAGGGAGACCCAGTACTTC
NA	TRBV27	TRBD1	TRBJ1-2	CASSPHPGTGGYTF	TGTGCCAGCAGTCCTCACCCCGGGACAGGTGGCTACACCTTC
NA	TRBV30	NA	TRBJ2-5	CAWISRVWQRGETQYF	TGTGCCTGGATTTCCCGGGTATGGCAGCGAGGGGAGACCCAGTACTTC
few	TRBV5-6	NA	TRBJ2-7	CASTSQGYEQYF	TGTGCCAGCACCTCGCAGGGCTACGAGCAGTACTTC
NA	TRBV11-3	TRBD2	TRBJ2-2	CASSLEGTTSPGELFF	TGTGCCAGCAGCTTAGAGGGGACTACCTCGCCCGGGGAGCTGTTTTTT
NA	TRBV7-2	NA	TRBJ2-1	CASSPRPQAGEQFF	TGTGCCAGCAGCCCCCGACCCCAAGCGGGTGAGCAGTTCTTC
few	TRBV28	NA	TRBJ1-2	CASRVTGIYGYTF	TGTGCCAGCAGAGTAACCGGGATCTATGGCTACACCTTC
NA	TRBV4-1	NA	TRBJ1-3	CASSALLAGDTGNTIYF	TGCGCCAGCAGCGCCCTTCTGGCGGGGGACACTGGAAACACCATATATTTT
NA	TRBV15	NA	TRBJ1-2	CATSRDQATYYGYTF	TGTGCCACCAGCAGAGATCAGGCCACTTACTATGGCTACACCTTC
NA	TRBV6-1	NA	TRBJ2-3	CASSEARGTDTQYF	TGTGCCAGCAGTGAAGCGAGGGGCACAGATACGCAGTATTTT
NA	TRBV6-1	NA	TRBJ1-2	CASSYRGRNYGYTF	TGTGCCAGCAGTTATAGGGGCAGGAACTATGGCTACACCTTC
NA	TRBV7-2	NA	TRBJ2-7	CASSLGGRGANFYEQYF	TGTGCCAGCAGCTTAGGTGGCAGGGGGGCGAATTTCTACGAGCAGTACTTC
once	TRBV5-5	TRBD1	TRBJ1-5	CASSQGQGAGNQPQHF	TGTGCCAGCAGCCAGGGACAGGGGGCGGGCAATCAGCCCCAGCATTTT
few	TRBV13	NA	TRBJ1-1	CASSLRRNTEAFF	TGTGCCAGCAGCTTGCGTAGGAACACTGAAGCTTTCTTT
NA	TRBV10-3	TRBD1	TRBJ1-1	CAIKAGQGVLAFF	TGTGCCATCAAGGCGGGACAGGGGGTTCTAGCTTTCTTT
NA	TRBV14	NA	TRBJ1-1	CASSQEDTTEAFF	TGTGCCAGCAGCCAAGAGGACACCACTGAAGCTTTCTTT
NA	TRBV7-2	NA	TRBJ2-2	CASSLDGGRRAGELFF	TGTGCCAGCAGCTTAGACGGGGGGCGGAGGGCCGGGGAGCTGTTTTTT
NA	TRBV28	NA	TRBJ2-7	CASYTSSSSYEQYF	TGTGCCAGCTACACTTCTAGTAGCTCCTACGAGCAGTACTTC
NA	TRBV7-6	NA	TRBJ2-3	CASSSTYSDTQYF	TGTGCCAGCAGCTCCACTTATTCAGATACGCAGTATTTT
NA	TRBV11-2	TRBD2	TRBJ2-5	CASSLDRGTSGRGKTQYF	TGTGCCAGCAGCTTAGATCGGGGAACTAGCGGGAGGGGAAAGACCCAGTACTTC
NA	TRBV18	TRBD1	TRBJ1-2	CASSPGQGANYGYTF	TGTGCCAGCTCACCCGGACAGGGGGCTAACTATGGCTACACCTTC